This paragraph reports one T cell receptor beta chain. The sample originates from a study of blood T cell repertoires in COVID-19. On the study more broadly: T cells, B-cell-depleted T cells, or PBMCs supplied cDNA or gDNA.

The length of the CDR3 is 14 residues. V dropped 5 bases and J dropped 5 bases, with 16 bases sitting between them. Germline CDR1 SGHRS, CDR2 YFSETQ. Clones were read by immunoSEQ multiplex PCR, and TCRdb kept only the in-frame ones, dropping some. Altogether tens of thousands of clones are present, roughly 91% being singletons, with the ten largest covering roughly 4.5%. Sequencing input: peripheral blood. The chain uses TRBV5-1 and TRBJ1-1, with D perhaps matching TRBD1 (5 bases). The sequence came from a woman of 80 years or more with acute or convalescent COVID-19. The CDR3 nucleotides are TGCGCCAGCAGGATCGGGCAGGGAGGAACTGAAGCTTTCTTT. Its translation: CASRIGQGGTEAFF.